This T cell receptor (beta chain) came from a study of cytomegalovirus exposure and HLA in healthy donors. Looked up from germline, CDR1 is MNHEY and CDR2 is SVGAGI. The CDR3 extends over 15 amino acids. V was clipped by 6 bases and J by 3 bases, with 14 bases between them. PCR employed 60 Vbeta and 13 Jbeta primers. The method was immunoSEQ multiplex PCR; TCRdb's version includes in-frame clones alone and lacks a portion of them. The sample's table shows roughly 80,000 clones. The receptor was isolated from a woman aged 30 to 39 in good health and CMV-seronegative. The rearrangement uses TRBV6-5 and TRBJ2-2, with a possible D match to TRBD2 (6 bases). Sequencing was performed on PBMCs. The CDR3 here is CASSMTRGDTGELFF. In DNA form, the CDR3 reads TGTGCCAGCAGCATGACTAGAGGAGACACCGGGGAGCTGTTTTTT.